This T cell receptor (beta chain) was obtained from a study of cytomegalovirus exposure and HLA in healthy donors. PCR used 60 Vbeta primers and 13 Jbeta primers. Clones were sequenced by immunoSEQ multiplex PCR, and TCRdb holds only the in-frame ones, with some missing. Of more than 95,000 clones in the sample, around 80% were seen once. The germline V gene encodes CDR1 MGHRA and CDR2 YSYEKL. The CDR3 is 13 residues long. V was clipped by 4 bases and J by 6 bases, with 9 bases between them. Remarks on this clone: No antigen is known for it.

Broader study findings: Being productive about 87% or about 30% of the time was typical of most TCR beta V segments in an earlier analysis.

Donors consisted of healthy bone marrow donors. Sequenced input: PBMCs. The chain couples TRBV4-1 to TRBJ1-4; D is ambiguous. The receptor was derived from a woman aged 18 to 35 in good health and CMV-seropositive. The CDR3 bases are TGCGCCAGCAGCCTGACGGGTGATGAAAAACTGTTTTTT. Translation gives CASSLTGDEKLFF.